The 31 T cell receptor beta chains listed next were all sequenced from one sample in a study of cytomegalovirus exposure and HLA in healthy donors. Only in-frame clones appear in the TCRdb table, and some are missing; sequencing was by immunoSEQ multiplex PCR. The profile shows some 140,000 clones, 86% of them singletons. Sequencing was done on a sample of PBMCs. The receptor source for this set is a man aged 18 to 35 in good health and CMV-seropositive.

V is TRBV5-6 and J is TRBJ2-5; D is ambiguous. The CDR3 has 13 amino acids. Germline values: CDR1 SGHDT, CDR2 YYEEEE. The ends were cut back, 1 base at V and 1 base at J, with 5 bases in the middle. CDR3 sequence reads: CASSLYSQETQYF. CDR3 DNA sequence: TGTGCCAGCAGCTTGTACAGCCAAGAGACCCAGTACTTC. The whole variable domain, filled in from reference TRBV5-6 and TRBJ2-5, reads DAGVTQSPTHLIKTRGQQVTLRCSPKSGHDTVSWYQQALGQGPQFIFQYYEEEERQRGNFPDRFSGHQFPNYSSELNVNALLLGDSALYLCASSLYSQETQYFGPGTRLLVL.

The J gene is TRBJ2-5, the V gene TRBV6-5; perhaps TRBD2 as D (5 bases). The V end lost 5 bases, the J end lost 7 bases, and 8 bases lay between the germline ends. This CDR3 is 11 amino acids long. Germline V gives CDR1 MNHEY, CDR2 SVGAGI. The CDR3 sequence: CASSPGGTQYF. The CDR3, as DNA: TGTGCCAGCAGTCCCGGAGGGACCCAGTACTTC.

The chain uses TRBV6-5 and TRBJ2-7, with 12 bases that match TRBD1. The trim removed 2 bases at V and 5 bases at J, leaving 7 bases unmatched. CDR1 and CDR2 from the germline V gene are MNHEY and SVGAGI. The CDR3 loop spans 16 amino acids. CDR3 DNA: TGTGCCAGCAGTTACCTGGGACAGGGGGCGAATAACGAGCAGTACTTC. Protein product: CASSYLGQGANNEQYF.

This clone was seen once. The chain combines TRBV13 with TRBJ2-6, with 8 bases identical to TRBD2. The length of the CDR3 is 19 residues. V was pared by 4 bases and J by 0 bases, with 11 bases of the junction left unmatched. Germline CDR1 and CDR2: PRHDT and FYEKMQ (reference sequence). DNA of the CDR3: TGTGCCAGCAGCTACACCGGGACTAGAAGGAACTCTGGGGCCAACGTCCTGACTTTC. This encodes CASSYTGTRRNSGANVLTF.

V usage is TRBV29-1 and J usage is TRBJ2-5; no reliable D call. This CDR3 is 12 amino acids long. The germline CDR1 and CDR2 sequences are SQVTM and ANQGSEA. V lost 6 bases to trimming and J lost 5 bases, with 13 bases between them. The CDR3 region is CSVVTGLETQYF. In DNA, the CDR3 is TGCAGCGTAGTAACTGGGCTCGAGACCCAGTACTTC.

This clone was detected once. The chain joins TRBV28 to TRBJ2-7, with 11 bases lining up with TRBD2. The CDR3 consists of 16 residues. Germline V gene sequence: CDR1 MDHEN, CDR2 SYDVKM. The V segment lost 6 bases and the J segment 3 bases; nucleotides outside the gene matches: 10. This CDR3 is CASRHTGTSGLYEQYF. As DNA, the CDR3 is TGTGCCAGCAGACACACCGGGACTAGCGGTCTCTACGAGCAGTACTTC.

The V and J genes are TRBV5-1 and TRBJ1-1; the D is unclear. V dropped 0 bases and J dropped 7 bases, with 7 bases sitting between them. The CDR3 loop spans 12 amino acids. Germline lookup yields CDR1 SGHRS and CDR2 YFSETQ. The CDR3 loop reads CASSLDRGEAFF. CDR3 nucleotides: TGCGCCAGCAGCTTGGACCGGGGTGAAGCTTTCTTT. Using reference TRBV5-1 and TRBJ1-1 for the parts outside the CDR3, the full variable domain is KAGVTQTPRYLIKTRGQQVTLSCSPISGHRSVSWYQQTPGQGLQFLFEYFSETQRNKGNFPGRFSGRQFSNSRSEMNVSTLELGDSALYLCASSLDRGEAFFGQGTRLTVV.

The chain joins TRBV11-2 to TRBJ1-2; 8 nucleotides line up with TRBD1. The junction had 6 bases not matched to a gene; V was cut back by 2 bases and J by 1 base. Germline assignment: CDR1 SGHAT and CDR2 FQNNGV. The length of the CDR3 is 16 residues. DNA of the CDR3: TGTGCCAGCAGCTTATTGCAGGGGGCGATTAACTATGGCTACACCTTC. This codes for CASSLLQGAINYGYTF.

This sequence joins TRBV5-1 and TRBJ1-2; D gene unclear. The germline CDR1 and CDR2 sequences are SGHRS and YFSETQ. The CDR3 has 15 amino acids. The V gene lost 1 base and the J gene lost 2 bases, with 12 bases spanning the gap. CDR3 residues: CASSLYGAENYGYTF. In DNA form, the CDR3 reads TGCGCCAGCAGCTTGTATGGCGCGGAGAACTATGGCTACACCTTC.

The chain couples TRBV6-1 to TRBJ1-3, with a tentative D call TRBD1 (6 bases). This CDR3 contains 16 residues. From germline, CDR1 is MNHNS and CDR2 SASEGT. The V end lost 4 bases, the J end lost 0 bases, and 13 bases lay between the germline ends. The CDR3 nucleotides read TGTGCCAGCAGTGTAAGACAGGCAAGCTCTGGAAACACCATATATTTT. Protein: CASSVRQASSGNTIYF.

This chain uses TRBV4-1 with TRBJ2-1, with 12 nucleotides matching TRBD2. The CDR3 totals 17 residues. Germline CDR1 reads MGHRA; CDR2 reads YSYEKL. Trimming cost V 3 bases and J 5 bases; bases outside gene matches: 8. The chain's CDR3 is CASSQGLTSGSHNEQFF. The CDR3 DNA sequence: TGCGCCAGCAGCCAGGGTTTGACTAGCGGGAGCCACAATGAGCAGTTCTTC.

The chain uses TRBV7-8 and TRBJ2-1; weak D call: TRBD1 (6 bases). Between the trimmed V and J ends, which lost 5 bases and 2 bases, there was a span of 10 bases. The V gene's germline CDR1 is SGHVS and CDR2 FQNEAQ. CDR3 size: 14 residues. CDR3 nucleotide sequence: TGTGCCAGCAGCCCGAAGGGGGCCTACAATGAGCAGTTCTTC. Translating it yields CASSPKGAYNEQFF.

This chain connects TRBV13 to TRBJ1-2; D not certain. Germline loops: CDR1 PRHDT, CDR2 FYEKMQ (reference sequence). V was cut by 2 bases and J by 8 bases, with 15 bases left in between. The CDR3 runs 14 residues. CDR3 residues: CASSLTCAGNGYTF. CDR3 DNA sequence: TGTGCCAGCAGCTTAACTTGTGCGGGGAACGGCTACACCTTC. Full variable domain (remainder filled in from reference TRBV13 and TRBJ1-2): AAGVIQSPRHLIKEKRETATLKCYPIPRHDTVYWYQQGPGQDPQFLISFYEKMQSDKGSIPDRFSAQQFSDYHSELNMSSLELGDSALYFCASSLTCAGNGYTFGSGTRLTVV.

The chain carries TRBV6-5 and TRBJ1-2, with 10 positions matching TRBD1. Germline assignment: CDR1 MNHEY and CDR2 SVGAGI. The CDR3 covers 13 residues. The V gene end was trimmed by 7 bases and the J gene end by 7 bases; junction bases not matched to a gene: 6. The CDR3 nucleotides read TGTGCCAGCATCGGGGACAGGGGAAGTGGCTACACCTTC. This sequence encodes CASIGDRGSGYTF.

The chain recombines TRBV7-2 with TRBJ1-2, with 11 positions matching TRBD1. The CDR3 sequence is 17 residues long. Germline V gives CDR1 SGHTA, CDR2 FQGNSA. The V segment lost 5 bases and the J segment 4 bases; nucleotides outside the gene matches: 12. The CDR3 bases are TGTGCCAGCAGCCCCCGATTCGGGACAGGGGGTGGCTATGGCTACACCTTC. This codes for CASSPRFGTGGGYGYTF.

The V call is TRBV19, the J call TRBJ1-2; 9 nucleotides align to TRBD1. Germline V gene lookup returns CDR1 LNHDA and CDR2 SQIVND (reference sequence). The CDR3 covers 14 residues. V shed 6 bases and J 8 bases; nucleotides not matched to a gene: 10. The CDR3 here is CASSPRDRAWGYTF. CDR3 in DNA: TGTGCCAGTAGCCCCCGGGACAGGGCTTGGGGCTACACCTTC.

The chain is built from TRBV19 and TRBJ1-2, with 9 bases fitting TRBD1. The CDR3 consists of 14 residues. J lost 8 bases, V lost 7 bases, and 11 bases had no gene match. In germline, CDR1 is LNHDA, CDR2 SQIVND (reference sequence). The CDR3 here is CASTLGHRGLGYTF. CDR3 bases: TGTGCCAGTACCCTCGGGCACAGGGGGCTGGGCTACACCTTC.

In this sample, this clone turned up once. The chain carries TRBV30 and TRBJ2-7; 12 bases align to TRBD1. This CDR3 contains 14 residues. Per germline, CDR1 GTSNPN and CDR2 SVGIG (reference sequence). The V gene end was trimmed by 5 bases and the J gene end by 5 bases; junction bases not matched to a gene: 7. CDR3 DNA sequence: TGTGCCTGGTCGTCGGGACAGGGGGCCCACGAGCAGTACTTC. Its protein is CAWSSGQGAHEQYF.

The gene calls are TRBV27 and TRBJ2-7, with TRBD2 as a possible D gene (5 bases). Germline assignment: CDR1 MNHEY and CDR2 SMNVEV (reference sequence). V shed 2 bases and J shed 6 bases, with 17 bases lying between them. The length of the CDR3 is 15 residues. In DNA form, the CDR3 reads TGTGCCAGCAGTTTAGGAGGTACCCCGGTTGGCGAGCAGTACTTC. Translated, it gives CASSLGGTPVGEQYF.

The chain is built from TRBV25-1 and TRBJ2-7, with D possibly TRBD1 on 5 matching bases. V gave up 6 bases and J gave up 6 bases, with 12 bases separating them. Germline values: CDR1 MGHDK, CDR2 SYGVNS. This CDR3 is built from 12 residues. The CDR3 DNA sequence: TGTGCCAGCAGGCATGCAGGGCGCGAGCAGTACTTC. It is translated as CASRHAGREQYF.

This rearrangement joins TRBV11-2 to TRBJ1-1; the D gene is possibly TRBD1 (6 bases). In germline, CDR1 is SGHAT, CDR2 FQNNGV. The CDR3 is 15 residues long. V gave up 0 bases and J gave up 2 bases, with 10 bases separating them. CDR3 DNA sequence: TGTGCCAGCAGCTTAGACGTCAGGGGCAACACTGAAGCTTTCTTT. Its translation: CASSLDVRGNTEAFF.

V and J are TRBV5-1 and TRBJ2-1; 13 bases agree with TRBD2. After removal of 4 bases from V and 2 bases from J, the junction contained 3 bases not matched to a gene. Germline CDR1 is SGHRS and CDR2 is YFSETQ. The CDR3 consists of 16 residues. The CDR3 protein is CASSGGTSGTYNEQFF. CDR3 DNA: TGCGCCAGCAGCGGGGGGACTAGCGGGACCTACAATGAGCAGTTCTTC.

The chain uses TRBV7-6 and TRBJ1-1; 9 bases match TRBD1. The CDR3 totals 15 residues. Trimming at V came to 5 bases and at J to 3 bases, leaving 7 bases not matched to a gene. Per germline, CDR1 SGHVS and CDR2 FNYEAQ. CDR3 protein: CASSPWDRVYTEAFF. The CDR3 nucleotides read TGTGCCAGCAGCCCCTGGGACAGGGTCTACACTGAAGCTTTCTTT.

The chain employs TRBV29-1 and TRBJ2-7; 7 bases are shared with TRBD2. V was clipped by 6 bases and J by 0 bases; unmatched bases: 5. In germline, CDR1 is SQVTM, CDR2 ANQGSEA. This CDR3 spans 13 amino acids. CDR3 in DNA: TGCAGCGTGGCTAGCGGTCCCTCCTACGAGCAGTACTTC. As protein: CSVASGPSYEQYF.

This clone was seen only once. The rearrangement links TRBV5-1 to TRBJ1-1; D is unresolved. The CDR3 is 15 amino acids. Germline CDR1 reads SGHRS; CDR2 reads YFSETQ. V was trimmed by 0 bases and J by 5 bases, leaving 14 bases between them. The CDR3: CASSLGAGKLTEAFF. The DNA for the CDR3 is TGCGCCAGCAGCTTGGGAGCCGGGAAATTAACTGAAGCTTTCTTT.

The chain couples TRBV9 to TRBJ2-3; 10 nucleotides match TRBD2. Trimming removed 0 bases from V and 7 bases from J; junction bases left unmatched: 8. The V gene's germline CDR1 is SGDLS and CDR2 YYNGEE. This CDR3 contains 16 residues. The CDR3 here is CASSVALAGAWNTQYF. Written as DNA, the CDR3 is TGTGCCAGCAGCGTAGCCCTAGCGGGGGCCTGGAATACGCAGTATTTT.

This sequence joins TRBV5-4 and TRBJ2-5; TRBD1 aligns across 7 bases. The CDR3 length is 14 residues. Germline CDR1 SGHNT, CDR2 YYREEE (reference sequence). V was clipped by 2 bases and J by 0 bases; unmatched bases: 1. In nucleotides, the CDR3 is TGTGCCAGCAGCTTACAGGGGAACCAAGAGACCCAGTACTTC. Protein product: CASSLQGNQETQYF. The whole variable domain, remainder taken from reference TRBV5-4 and TRBJ2-5, is ETGVTQSPTHLIKTRGQQVTLRCSSQSGHNTVSWYQQALGQGPQFIFQYYREEENGRGNFPPRFSGLQFPNYSSELNVNALELDDSALYLCASSLQGNQETQYFGPGTRLLVL.

This clone was counted a single time. The rearrangement uses TRBV29-1 and TRBJ2-1, with TRBD2 matching over 10 bases. Germline-derived CDR1 and CDR2 are SQVTM and ANQGSEA. The CDR3 contains 19 residues. The V segment lost 4 bases and the J segment 2 bases; nucleotides outside the gene matches: 17. The CDR3 DNA sequence: TGCAGCGTTGTCGGCCAGTGGAAGGCTAGCGGGGGTGCCTACAATGAGCAGTTCTTC. Residues: CSVVGQWKASGGAYNEQFF.

The CDR3 sequence is CASSVRDRGLTNEKLFF. The CDR3 DNA reads TGTGCCAGCAGTGTTCGGGACAGGGGATTAACTAATGAAAAACTGTTTTTT. V is TRBV25-1 and J is TRBJ1-4, with 10 bases lining up with TRBD1. V shed 4 bases and J 1 base; nucleotides not matched to a gene: 6. Germline V lookup: CDR1 MGHDK, CDR2 SYGVNS. The CDR3 extends over 17 amino acids.

The chain recombines TRBV7-9 with TRBJ1-2, with a tentative D call TRBD1 (5 bases). This CDR3 comprises 13 residues. Per the germline V gene, CDR1 is SEHNR and CDR2 is FQNEAQ (reference sequence). With 5 bases removed from V and 8 bases from J, the gap between germline ends came to 15 bases. DNA for the CDR3: TGTGCCAGCAGCCGCAGGGAAGTTGGGGGCTACACCTTC. Translating it yields CASSRREVGGYTF.

This clone appeared a few times. The chain couples TRBV7-2 to TRBJ1-1, with TRBD1 as a possible D gene (6 bases). Trimming took off 2 bases at V and 3 bases at J, with 10 bases between the two ends. The germline gives CDR1 SGHTA, CDR2 FQGNSA. The CDR3 consists of 14 residues. Here the CDR3 reads CASSLQGSDTEAFF. CDR3 in DNA: TGTGCCAGCAGCTTACAGGGGTCGGACACTGAAGCTTTCTTT.